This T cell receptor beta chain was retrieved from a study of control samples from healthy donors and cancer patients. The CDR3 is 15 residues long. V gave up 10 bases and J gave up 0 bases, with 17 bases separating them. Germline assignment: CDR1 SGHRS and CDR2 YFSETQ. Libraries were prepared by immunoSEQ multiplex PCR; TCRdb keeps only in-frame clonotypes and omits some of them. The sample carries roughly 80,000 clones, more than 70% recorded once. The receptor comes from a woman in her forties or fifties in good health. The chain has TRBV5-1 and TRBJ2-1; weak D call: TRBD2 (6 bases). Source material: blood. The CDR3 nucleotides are TGCGCCTGCAAATCCATGACTAGCTCCTACAATGAGCAGTTCTTC. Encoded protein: CACKSMTSSYNEQFF.